The subject of this entry is one T cell receptor (beta chain). This clonotype occurred a few times. Its antigen has not been determined. Within one base of it there is no much larger clone, and no base qualities were kept. Receptors were amplified or captured by 5' RACE. The data were produced on an Illumina HiSeq 2000. Template switching introduced a universal primer binding site; the final cDNA contained a unique molecular identifier, enabling accurate counting of TCR cDNA molecules. Specific primers in the conserved constant-segment region were used to synthesize first-strand cDNA for the TCR alpha and beta chains. To control for contamination, each cDNA library was double barcoded with a SMART-Mk sample barcode plus Illumina barcodes. TruSeq adapter sequences along with Illumina sample barcodes were introduced in two successive PCR steps. TCR alpha and beta cDNA libraries were sequenced on the Illumina HiSeq platform with custom primers. Turning to the authors' computational methods: MiGEC was used to process raw reads and extract unique molecular identifiers, and MiXCR was used to find CDR3 positions. Recombination models were inferred per individual with the repgenHMM and IGoR tools using an EM algorithm. Shared clonotypes were analyzed with the tcR package in R, and sharing was normalized by the product of cloneset sizes. Out-of-frame nonproductive sequences were analyzed to study raw recombination free of thymic and clonal selection effects. The raw public reads went through TCRdb reprocessing: fastp at Q25, MiXCR clone calling, in-frame beta chains kept. Here each entry gathers all rows of one CDR3 protein and keeps the most common genes and DNA. For this entry, the V and J calls and clone size follow TCRdb and not the study's own pipeline. The sample yields around 1.7 million distinct CDR3 sequences; more than 30% were counted once. Less than 0.35% of the sample goes to the ten largest clones.

The sample belongs to a study of identical twins (dated by TCRdb to the mid-2010s). About the investigation overall: The study deep-sequenced TCR alpha and beta repertoires from monozygotic twins, unrelated adults of various ages and cord blood to test whether fetal clonotypes persist. To rule out contamination, the twin experiments were replicated at different times with different library preparation protocols. General findings and caveats noted by the study authors: Compared with coincidental sharing between unrelated individuals, out-of-frame TCR alpha sequences shared between twins showed an excess of sequences with low generation probability. Conclusions relied on cross-sectional statistical analysis, since the same donors could not be followed over many years. In beta out-of-frame sequences, excess twin sharing was weaker, because having fewer shared sequences lowered the signal-to-noise ratio. In monozygotic twins, recombination models systematically underestimated out-of-frame TCR alpha sharing, but the models matched the sharing seen between unrelated individuals. Invariant T cells such as MAIT and iNKT could partly confound zero-insertion analyses, though diverse VJ usage argued against this for most clonotypes. Fewer insertions were carried by abundant cord blood beta clonotypes; a weaker similar trend was observed in young adult naive repertoires, while no such trend was observed in memory repertoires.

Every donor was a healthy Caucasian. The CDR3 measures 14 amino acids from cysteine to phenylalanine. The read is trimmed to its CDR3 DNA, 42 bases read in frame from base 1. For this chain, trimming is 0 bases at the V end and 6 bases at the J end, and the number of junction bases without a gene match is 6. From a lookup of the germline V gene, CDR1 and CDR2 are SGHRS and YFSETQ. The sequence derives from a newborn girl in good health. Sample: cord blood. The receptor chain draws on TRBV5-1 and TRBJ2-7; the central 7 bases match TRBD2. Here is the DNA: TGCGCCAGCAGCTTGGGGGACTATCAGCCCGAGCAGTACTTC. It translates as CASSLGDYQPEQYF.